These 10 T cell receptor beta chains share one sample of origin, sequenced in a study of post-analysis software for immune sequencing data. Study results and caveats: Four or five TRBV segments were significantly more frequent in patients than in controls. TRBV5-6, TRBV5-1 and TRBV20-1 were among these segments.

No antigen is known for these receptors. TCR beta cDNA libraries included unique molecular identifiers. MiXCR, applied by TCRdb to the PCR reads, yields one record per CDR3 protein. The table lists around 400,000 distinct CDR3 sequences, approximately 38% of them singletons. Sequenced input: blood. The receptors derive from a girl aged 10 to 17 with multiple sclerosis.

This rearrangement joins TRBV29-1 to TRBJ2-3; a weak D match, TRBD1 (6 bases). This CDR3 comprises 15 residues. V lost 4 bases, J lost 0 bases, and 14 bases lay in between. Germline loops: CDR1 SQVTM, CDR2 ANQGSEA. Here the CDR3 DNA reads TGCAGCGTTGCCCCGGACAGCTCAAGCACAGATACGCAGTATTTT. It specifies CSVAPDSSSTDTQYF.

The J gene is TRBJ2-4, the V gene TRBV5-6, with TRBD1 as a possible D gene (5 bases). With the DNA end fitting TRBJ2-7 better, the J assignment may be wrong. The germline V gene has CDR1 SGHDT and CDR2 YYEEEE. The CDR3 has 13 residues. The CDR3 DNA reads as TGTGCCAGCAGCGCCGACAGAGACTACGAGCAGTACTTC. It yields the protein CASSADRDYEQYF.

The sample holds one count of this clonotype. The rearrangement uses TRBV12-3 or TRBV12-4 and TRBJ1-4; TRBD1 aligns across 9 bases. With V trimmed by 4 bases and J by 10 bases, 10 bases remained unmatched. The CDR3 spans 15 residues. For the CDR3, the DNA is TGTGCCAGCAGTTCCCGGGACAGGGAACACGGAAAACTGTTTTTT. Translation: CASSSRDREHGKLFF.

This clonotype has a handful of counts. This CDR3 is CRAARGSGEQYF. The CDR3 DNA reads TGCAGGGCCGCAAGGGGCTCGGGCGAGCAGTACTTC. V and J are TRBV20-1 and TRBJ2-7; D might be TRBD1 (5 bases). Germline assignment: CDR1 DFQATT and CDR2 SNEGSKA (reference sequence). The CDR3 consists of 12 residues.

This clonotype turned up a few times. The chain recombines TRBV7-2 with TRBJ2-2, with TRBD1 as a possible D gene (6 bases). CDR3 length equals 14 residues. The V end lost 7 bases, the J end lost 5 bases, and 14 bases lay between the germline ends. Germline CDR1 SGHTA, CDR2 FQGNSA. For the CDR3, the DNA is TGTGCCAGCAACCGAGGGGGAGTGACCGGGGAGCTGTTTTTT. Amino acids: CASNRGGVTGELFF.

The V call is TRBV29-1, the J call TRBJ1-1; 8 bases align to TRBD1. Germline assignment: CDR1 SQVTM and CDR2 ANQGSEA. The CDR3 spans 11 residues. V lost 7 bases, J lost 7 bases, and 5 bases stayed unmatched. CDR3 residues: CSATGGIEAFF. DNA for the CDR3: TGCAGCGCTACAGGGGGGATTGAAGCTTTCTTT.

This clonotype occurred once. This sequence joins TRBV9 and TRBJ1-1, with no clear D. The CDR3 has 12 amino acids. Germline CDR1 SGDLS, CDR2 YYNGEE. Trimming took 0 bases from V and 8 from J, leaving 8 bases between them. The CDR3 is CASSVANEEAFF. CDR3 nucleotide sequence: TGTGCCAGCAGCGTAGCTAATGAAGAAGCTTTCTTT.

In regard to this clonotype: At one end, the junction sequence differs from germline, possibly due to a read error. This chain connects TRBV9 to TRBJ2-2, with a weak D call TRBD1 (6 bases). The CDR3 runs 15 residues. The germline V gene encodes CDR1 SGDLS and CDR2 YYNGEE. The CDR3 here is CASSAGHANTGERFF. The CDR3 DNA follows: TGTGCCAGCAGCGCGGGACACGCGAACACCGGGGAGCGGTTTTTT.

J is TRBJ2-7 and V is TRBV20-1; TRBD2 matches at 9 bases. Gene TRBJ2-5 matches the end of the DNA better, so the J call may be wrong. CDR1 is DFQATT, CDR2 SNEGSKA, per germline (reference sequence). The CDR3 is 15 amino acids. CDR3 DNA: TGCAGTGCTATGCCCTTTGCGGGGGGGCCGGAGACCCAGTACTTC. Amino acid sequence: CSAMPFAGGPETQYF.

In its sample, this clonotype was seen once. Germline is not matched at one junction end, which may reflect a read error. The chain recombines TRBV7-2 with TRBJ2-1; D is uncertain. Germline V CDR1 and CDR2: SGHTA, FQGNSA. The CDR3 extends over 13 amino acids. As DNA, the CDR3 is TGTGCCAGCAGCCTGGACCGGTACAATGGGCAGTTCTTC. As protein: CASSLDRYNGQFF.